This T cell receptor (beta chain) came from a study of CXCR3-negative and CXCR3-positive naive CD8 T cells. Germline CDR1 reads MNHEY; CDR2 reads SVGAGI. The CDR3 has 16 residues. By phenotype, naive CD8+ T cells were CD45RO-CCR7+CD27+CD95-. Overall study results and limits: CXCR3 expression dropped partially after cryopreservation, and most assays relied on fresh PBMCs. Naive cells with CXCR3 showed TRB CDR3s that were more hydrophobic than those in CXCR3-negative naive cells. Unlike memory cells, which differed, naive CXCR3-negative and CXCR3-positive cells had similar TRBV-TRBJ usage. Both of the naive subsets showed about the same high diversity, but memory CD8+ cells had much less.

The method, 5' RACE with UMI labels, was used to prepare the TRB cDNA libraries. Reprocessing the 5' RACE reads, TCRdb reports a single entry for every CDR3 protein and omits DNA. This table holds 50,000 to 65,000 distinct CDR3 sequences. Concerning this clonotype itself: Its antigen is still unknown.

This TCR derives from a human donor in good health. Some clones in this sample may be carry-over from other donors' samples. Sequenced input: naive CXCR3+ CD8+ T cells from blood. Subset: CD45RO-CCR7+CD27+CD95- naive CD8+ T cells expressing CXCR3 (TNR3+). V usage is TRBV6-5 and J usage is TRBJ2-3; TCRdb's D call of TRBD2 is untestable without DNA. The CDR3 sequence is CASSYSSGGPTDTQYF.